This TCR beta chain was retrieved from a study of beta chain features in type 1 diabetes. Each of the CD4+ naive, central memory, regulatory and stem cell-like memory populations was sorted via CD45RO/CCR7/CD25/CD127/CD95/CD27. The CDR3 is made up of 16 amino acids. Germline CDR1 and CDR2: SGHVS and FQNEAQ. V lost 4 bases to trimming and J lost 8 bases, with 21 bases between them. Reverse transcribing all isolated RNA meant expressed TCRB transcripts were sequenced. TCRdb's copy holds only in-frame clones and misses some; the assay was immunoSEQ multiplex PCR. The sample gives some 270,000 clones, 8% of which show up once; approximately 0.99% is in the top ten.

The source is a woman under 30 in good health. The chain has TRBV7-8 and TRBJ2-1; tentative D call: TRBD1 (6 bases). Sequenced: central memory CD4+ T cells from blood. CDR3 loop: CASSSNRVGAWHEQFF. The CDR3 nucleotides read TGTGCCAGCAGCTCGAACAGGGTAGGAGCTTGGCATGAGCAGTTCTTC.